This T cell receptor (beta chain) was found in a study of CD8 T cells in Susac syndrome (dated by TCRdb to about 2019). With regard to the full study: The study used repertoire sequencing to test whether antigen drove CD8+ T cell activation and differentiation in Susac syndrome. Clonality of the CD8+ T cell repertoire was compared between more than 10 healthy donors, about 14 Susac syndrome patients and under 16 multiple sclerosis patients. Results the study describes overall, beyond this receptor: The number of individuals in the TCR sequencing and HLA analysis was recognized as being relatively small.

RNA was extracted using the RNeasy kit, and roughly 0.45 to 1 microgram was reverse transcribed with random hexamers. The immunoSEQ multiplex PCR assay, covering 54 Vbeta and 13 Jbeta segments, was used to amplify TCR beta CDR3 regions. PCR amplification bias was corrected by using a synthetic template baseline for primer optimization and computational correction. As for the original processing: Reads were annotated to V, D and J genes per IMGT and analyzed with immunoSEQ Analyzer, keeping only productive sequences. To calculate clonality, Shannon entropy was normalized by log2 of the number of productive unique sequences and then subtracted from one. For each patient and control, public and private clones were evaluated among the 100 most prevalent clones. Susac-specific clones were defined as absent from healthy and MS cohorts, about 1,100 published viral clones and other ImmuneACCESS disease sequences. Starting from the raw public reads, TCRdb applied fastp trimming at Q25, assembled clones with MiXCR and retained in-frame beta chains. Every entry covers one CDR3 protein and lists the most common genes and DNA from its rows. TCRdb assigned the V and J calls; the authors' analysis was not used. In all, the sample holds about 280,000 distinct CDR3 sequences, and approximately 85% of those were seen once. Jointly, the top ten make up 0.11% of the sample.

Remarks on this clonotype: The specificity of this receptor is unknown. No per-base quality is available; no much larger clone lies one base away.

Peripheral blood CD8+ and CD4+ T cells from healthy donors, Susac syndrome patients and multiple sclerosis patients were profiled using high-throughput TCR beta sequencing. The multiple sclerosis controls were treatment-naive patients who had stable or active relapsing-remitting disease and met the revised McDonald criteria. CD8+ TEMRA cells were enriched by FACS, while bulk CD8+ and CD4+ T cells were purified by magnetic negative isolation. Blood was drawn into EDTA tubes, processed within 24 hours, and PBMCs were isolated by density gradient centrifugation. PBMCs intended for TCR sequencing were cryopreserved in liquid nitrogen and were subsequently thawed in a 37 degrees C water bath. The sorted or isolated CD4+, CD8+ and CD8+ TEMRA cells reached a purity of at least 90%. The trim is 1 base for V and 0 bases for J, with a gap of 10 bases between the germline ends. Including the terminal cysteine and phenylalanine, the CDR3 comprises 14 residues. The only DNA kept is the CDR3, 42 bases in frame from the first base. For CDR1 and CDR2, the germline V gene (reference sequence) lists DFQATT and SNEGSKA.

The receptor comes from a human donor with multiple sclerosis. The V gene is TRBV20-1 and the J gene is TRBJ2-7, and possibly TRBD2, on 6 matching bases. Sample: CD8+ T cells from PBMCs. In nucleotides, the sequence is TGCAGTGCTAGAGTGGGACTTCGCTCCTACGAGCAGTACTTC. This encodes CSARVGLRSYEQYF.